This T cell receptor (beta chain) stems from a study of breast tumors, draining lymph nodes, adjacent tissues (dated by TCRdb to 2016 to 2018). Background for the entire study: TCR beta repertoires were compared across tumor, adjacent nontumor tissue and axillary lymph nodes obtained from breast cancer patients. In human breast cancer, the study set out to assess how tumor, surrounding tissue and draining lymph node repertoires relate to one another and whether T cells might be exchanged between them.

The sequencer listed for this sample is Illumina HiSeq 2000. TCR beta chain libraries were generated through multiplex PCR amplification. High-throughput sequencing was used to analyze the amplified TCR beta chain products. TCRdb trimmed public reads at Q25 via fastp, called clones via MiXCR and kept in-frame beta chains. CDR3 protein sequences are deduplicated, and each keeps its most common genes and DNA. The sample table records more than 250,000 distinct CDR3 sequences; roughly 30% of these occur just once. Over 0.95% of the sample lies in the top ten. This clonotype has ten or more counts. Its binding antigen is unknown. Base quality data are lacking; no much larger clone is found one base away. Lymph node samples were obtained from the axillary draining lymph nodes of breast cancer patients. Overall study outcomes, separate from this receptor: The conclusion that tumor T cells originate in lymph nodes was presented as consistent with a hypothesis rather than as directly demonstrated. The data were considered consistent with the idea that most tumor T cells come from the lymph node and then expand in tumor tissue. The similarity between tumor and nontumor tissue repertoires was significantly greater in luminal-like breast cancer than in basal-like breast cancer. T-cell repertoire diversity in tumors was found to be lower than in lymph nodes but higher than in nontumor tissue, and preferential V and J gene usage was observed.

V is clipped by 7 bases and J by 0 bases, and the sequence between their germline boundaries is 4 bases long. From cysteine to phenylalanine, the CDR3 is 12 amino acids long. Only CDR3 DNA is held: 36 bases, read in frame from base 1. The sequence joins TRBV12-3 or TRBV12-4 to TRBJ1-3, with the D gene not confidently named. The receptor was derived from a female donor with breast cancer. Some clones in this sample may be carry-over from other donors' samples. Sequenced sample: axillary lymph node tissue. The DNA sequence reads TGTGCCAGCACGAGCTCTGGAAACACCATATATTTT. Its protein is CASTSSGNTIYF.